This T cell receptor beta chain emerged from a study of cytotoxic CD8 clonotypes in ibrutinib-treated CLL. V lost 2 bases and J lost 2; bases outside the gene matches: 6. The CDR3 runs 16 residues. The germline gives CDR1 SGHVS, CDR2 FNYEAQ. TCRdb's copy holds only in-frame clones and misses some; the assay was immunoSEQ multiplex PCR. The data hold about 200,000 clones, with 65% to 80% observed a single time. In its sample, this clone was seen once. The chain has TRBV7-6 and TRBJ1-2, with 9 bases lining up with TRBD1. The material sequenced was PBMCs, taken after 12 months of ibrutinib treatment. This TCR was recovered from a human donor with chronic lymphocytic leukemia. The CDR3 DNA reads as TGTGCCAGCAGCTTATTCGGGGGACAGGGAAACTATGGCTACACCTTC. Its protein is CASSLFGGQGNYGYTF.